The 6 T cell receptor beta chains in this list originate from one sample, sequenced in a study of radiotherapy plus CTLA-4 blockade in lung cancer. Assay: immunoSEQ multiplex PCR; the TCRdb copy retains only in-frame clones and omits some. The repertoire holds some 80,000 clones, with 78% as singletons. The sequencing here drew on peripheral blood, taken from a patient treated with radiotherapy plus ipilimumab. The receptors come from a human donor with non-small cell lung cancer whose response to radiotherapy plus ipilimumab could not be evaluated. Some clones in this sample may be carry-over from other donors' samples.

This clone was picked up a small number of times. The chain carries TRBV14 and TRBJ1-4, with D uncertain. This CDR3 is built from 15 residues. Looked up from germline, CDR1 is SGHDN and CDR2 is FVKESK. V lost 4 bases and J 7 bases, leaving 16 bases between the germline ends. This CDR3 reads CASSPWLDWGEKLFF. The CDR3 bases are TGTGCCAGCAGCCCGTGGTTGGACTGGGGTGAAAAACTGTTTTTT.

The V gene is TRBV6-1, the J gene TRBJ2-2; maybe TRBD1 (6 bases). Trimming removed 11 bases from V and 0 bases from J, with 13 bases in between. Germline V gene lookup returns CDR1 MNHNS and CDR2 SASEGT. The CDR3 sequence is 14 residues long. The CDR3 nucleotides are TGTGCCGGCCTGAGGGACACGAACACCGGGGAGCTGTTTTTT. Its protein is CAGLRDTNTGELFF.

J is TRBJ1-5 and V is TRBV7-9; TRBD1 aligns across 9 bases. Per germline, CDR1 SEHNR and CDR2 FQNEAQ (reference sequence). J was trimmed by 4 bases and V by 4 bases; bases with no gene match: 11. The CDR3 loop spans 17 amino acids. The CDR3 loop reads CASSSGQGGRGNQPQHF. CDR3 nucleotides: TGTGCCAGCAGCTCGGGACAGGGAGGGAGGGGTAATCAGCCCCAGCATTTT.

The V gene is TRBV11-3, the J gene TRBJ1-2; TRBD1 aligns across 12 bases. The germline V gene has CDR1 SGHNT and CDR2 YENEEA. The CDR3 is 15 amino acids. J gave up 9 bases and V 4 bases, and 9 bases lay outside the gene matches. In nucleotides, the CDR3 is TGTGCCAGCAGCTATACCGGGACAGGGGGCTTTTGCTACACCTTC. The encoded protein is CASSYTGTGGFCYTF.

CDR3 sequence (DNA): TGTGCCAGCAGCCGTTACAGGGGGACTAGCGAGAAGCAGTACTTC. This codes for CASSRYRGTSEKQYF. J is TRBJ2-7 and V is TRBV14, with 10 nucleotides matching TRBD2. The CDR3 is made up of 15 amino acids. The germline gives CDR1 SGHDN, CDR2 FVKESK. J was trimmed by 8 bases and V by 4 bases; bases with no gene match: 11.

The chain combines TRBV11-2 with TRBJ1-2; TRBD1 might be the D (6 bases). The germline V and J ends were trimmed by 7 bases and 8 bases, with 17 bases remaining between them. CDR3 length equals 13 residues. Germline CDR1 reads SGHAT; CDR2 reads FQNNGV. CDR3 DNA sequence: TGTGCCAGCACCAGGGGTGTGCGGGAGGGCTACACCTTC. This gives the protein CASTRGVREGYTF.